These 24 T cell receptor beta chains share one sample of origin, sequenced in a study of blood T cell repertoires in COVID-19. The method was immunoSEQ multiplex PCR; TCRdb's version includes in-frame clones alone and lacks a portion of them. Counted here are some 50,000 clones, 86% occurring once; the ten biggest clones make up roughly 2.7%. Material for sequencing was peripheral blood. The receptors shown here come from an older man with acute or convalescent COVID-19.

The CDR3 region has the DNA TGTGCCAGCAGTCCCACAGGTGCTACAACTAATGAAAAACTGTTTTTT. Translating it yields CASSPTGATTNEKLFF. This chain links TRBV28 with TRBJ1-4; a weak D match, TRBD1 (5 bases). The CDR3 covers 16 residues. The V gene's germline CDR1 is MDHEN and CDR2 SYDVKM. The V and J ends lost 5 bases and 0 bases respectively, with 13 bases between them.

V usage is TRBV5-6 and J usage is TRBJ2-7; 7 bases match TRBD1. The CDR3 contains 14 residues. V lost 2 bases to trimming and J lost 0 bases; unmatched junction nucleotides: 2. Germline CDR1 and CDR2: SGHDT and YYEEEE. The CDR3 DNA reads as TGTGCCAGCAGCTTAGGACAGGTCTCCTACGAGCAGTACTTC. Translated: CASSLGQVSYEQYF.

This chain connects TRBV4-3 to TRBJ1-3; D perhaps matches TRBD1 (6 bases). This CDR3 comprises 19 residues. Germline V CDR1 and CDR2: LGHNA, YSLEER. V was cut by 0 bases and J by 0 bases, with 18 bases left in between. The CDR3 nucleotides read TGCGCCAGCAGCCAAGAAGCGGGCGGGGGCCATCACTCTGGAAACACCATATATTTT. Its translation: CASSQEAGGGHHSGNTIYF.

This clone was counted between two and nine times. The V gene is TRBV7-2, the J gene TRBJ1-6; D not certain. CDR1 is SGHTA, CDR2 FQGNSA, per germline. V was pared by 1 base and J by 7 bases, with 11 bases between. The CDR3 spans 15 residues. In DNA, the CDR3 is TGTGCCAGCAGCTTAGTGGGAGGACTCAATTCACCCCTCCACTTT. It specifies CASSLVGGLNSPLHF.

The sample holds a few counts of this clone. The rearrangement links TRBV10-1 to TRBJ2-7; D may be TRBD2 (5 bases). V lost 7 bases and J lost 3, with 13 bases in between. The germline V gene encodes CDR1 WNHNN and CDR2 SYGVQD (reference sequence). This CDR3 contains 13 residues. The CDR3 DNA reads as TGCGCCAGCAACCGGACGGGAATCTACGAGCAGTACTTC. It is translated as CASNRTGIYEQYF.

This clone was found once. The rearrangement uses TRBV4-1 and TRBJ2-7; TRBD1 aligns across 8 bases. Germline CDR1 MGHRA, CDR2 YSYEKL. This CDR3 spans 16 amino acids. The junction had 7 bases not matched to a gene; V was cut back by 1 base and J by 2 bases. CDR3 nucleotides: TGCGCCAGCAGCCAAGGTAGGACAGGGCCCACCTACGAGCAGTACTTC. As protein: CASSQGRTGPTYEQYF.

This clone was recorded only once. The rearrangement uses TRBV6-6 and TRBJ2-2; 8 nucleotides align to TRBD1. The CDR3 consists of 17 residues. V dropped 5 bases and J dropped 4; count of bases not matched to a gene: 12. Germline V gene sequence: CDR1 MNHNY, CDR2 SVGAGI (reference sequence). In DNA form, the CDR3 reads TGTGCCAGCAGTAGATCAGGGGGCCAAAGTAGCACCGGGGAGCTGTTTTTT. This translates into CASSRSGGQSSTGELFF.

The rearrangement uses TRBV5-1 and TRBJ2-3; maybe TRBD2 (6 bases). The CDR3 extends over 15 amino acids. V shed 0 bases and J shed 4 bases, with 12 bases lying between them. Germline V gene data show CDR1 as SGHRS and CDR2 as YFSETQ. CDR3 sequence (DNA): TGCGCCAGCAGCTTGGGGAGGGGTTGGGCAGATACGCAGTATTTT. It translates to CASSLGRGWADTQYF. The variable domain in full, completed from reference TRBV5-1 and TRBJ2-3, reads KAGVTQTPRYLIKTRGQQVTLSCSPISGHRSVSWYQQTPGQGLQFLFEYFSETQRNKGNFPGRFSGRQFSNSRSEMNVSTLELGDSALYLCASSLGRGWADTQYFGPGTRLTVL.

The table lists this clone with a count of one. This chain joins TRBV9 and TRBJ1-2; tentatively, D is TRBD1 (6 bases). CDR1 and CDR2 from the germline V gene are SGDLS and YYNGEE. The CDR3 contains 11 residues. The CDR3 coding sequence is TGTGCTACTAGGGGGGGCTGTGGCTACACCTTC. Amino acid sequence: CATRGGCGYTF.

DNA of the CDR3: TGTGCCAGCAAGGACAGAAATAGCAATCAGCCCCAGCATTTT. Residues: CASKDRNSNQPQHF. The rearrangement links TRBV19 to TRBJ1-5; tentatively, D is TRBD1 (6 bases). Germline values: CDR1 LNHDA, CDR2 SQIVND (reference sequence). CDR3 size: 14 residues. V lost 9 bases and J lost 0, with 12 bases in between.

The chain combines TRBV15 with TRBJ1-2; tentative D call: TRBD1 (6 bases). V lost 7 bases, J lost 2 bases, and 11 bases lay in between. The CDR3 has 13 residues. Germline values: CDR1 LNHNV, CDR2 YYDKDF (reference sequence). Written as DNA, the CDR3 is TGTGCCACCACCGCGACAGGCAACTATGGCTACACCTTC. Translation gives CATTATGNYGYTF.

CDR3 DNA: TGTGCCAGCAGCGCTACAGGCGCTTCGTATGGCTACACCTTC. Translating it yields CASSATGASYGYTF. The chain uses TRBV9 and TRBJ1-2; the D gene is possibly TRBD1 (5 bases). Germline V gene sequence: CDR1 SGDLS, CDR2 YYNGEE. The CDR3 length is 14 residues. The germline V and J ends were trimmed by 3 bases and 5 bases, with 14 bases remaining between them.

This clone appeared many times. The V call is TRBV24-1, the J call TRBJ2-3, with 8 bases that match TRBD1. V lost 4 bases, J lost 1 base, and 6 bases stayed unmatched. Germline V gene sequence: CDR1 KGHDR, CDR2 SFDVKD. The CDR3 is 16 residues long. CDR3 loop: CATSDPTGVGTDTQYF. CDR3 DNA: TGTGCCACCAGTGACCCGACAGGGGTAGGCACAGATACGCAGTATTTT.

The chain carries TRBV5-5 and TRBJ1-1; D is undetermined. CDR3 size: 15 residues. Trimming left V 5 bases short and J 1 base short, with 15 bases between. From germline, CDR1 is SGHKS and CDR2 YYEKEE (reference sequence). The CDR3 DNA is TGTGCCAGCAGGGCTCCCGGGGTCGAGAACACTGAAGCTTTCTTT. Its protein is CASRAPGVENTEAFF. Together with reference TRBV5-5 and TRBJ1-1, the CDR3 gives the full variable domain: DAGVTQSPTHLIKTRGQQVTLRCSPISGHKSVSWYQQVLGQGPQFIFQYYEKEERGRGNFPDRFSARQFPNYSSELNVNALLLGDSALYLCASRAPGVENTEAFFGQGTRLTVV.

The chain couples TRBV30 to TRBJ2-2, with D unresolved. With 3 bases removed from V and 4 bases from J, the gap between germline ends came to 9 bases. Germline CDR1 GTSNPN, CDR2 SVGIG (reference sequence). The CDR3 loop spans 13 amino acids. The CDR3 is CAWSPGSTGELFF. The CDR3 DNA follows: TGTGCCTGGAGCCCAGGAAGCACCGGGGAGCTGTTTTTT. The complete variable domain, with remaining parts taken from reference TRBV30 and TRBJ2-2, reads SQTIHQWPATLVQPVGSPLSLECTVEGTSNPNLYWYRQAAGRGLQLLFYSVGIGQISSEVPQNLSASRPQDRQFILSSKKLLLSDSGFYLCAWSPGSTGELFFGEGSRLTVL.

This CDR3 is CASSLTGADTQYF. Written as DNA, the CDR3 is TGTGCCAGCAGCTTGACAGGTGCAGATACGCAGTATTTT. This chain links TRBV5-4 with TRBJ2-3, with D maybe TRBD1 (5 bases). CDR1 is SGHNT and CDR2 is YYREEE in the germline V gene (reference sequence). The CDR3 contains 13 residues. V was shortened by 1 base and J by 4 bases, with 7 bases between the two germline ends.

The CDR3: CASSFSQGTGELFF. The CDR3, as DNA: TGTGCCAGCAGCTTCTCACAGGGTACCGGGGAGCTGTTTTTT. This chain connects TRBV7-2 to TRBJ2-2, with D possibly TRBD1 on 6 matching bases. The CDR3 has 14 residues. Germline V lookup: CDR1 SGHTA, CDR2 FQGNSA. V lost 3 bases and J 5 bases, leaving 10 bases between the germline ends.

The chain couples TRBV7-3 to TRBJ1-4; TRBD1 might be the D (5 bases). This CDR3 has 17 residues. Germline CDR1 is SGHTA and CDR2 is FQGTGA. Trimming removed 10 bases at V and 5 bases at J, with 26 bases between. This chain's CDR3 is CAIRIEAPGTPNEKLFF. The CDR3 nucleotides are TGTGCCATCAGAATAGAAGCGCCCGGGACTCCCAATGAAAAACTGTTTTTT.

The chain links TRBV25-1 to TRBJ2-2, with TRBD1 as a possible D gene (6 bases). The germline V and J ends were trimmed by 4 bases and 4 bases, with 10 bases remaining between them. Germline assignment: CDR1 MGHDK and CDR2 SYGVNS. CDR3 size: 14 residues. CDR3 nucleotides: TGTGCCAGCAGTGGAACAGGGTTCACCGGGGAGCTGTTTTTT. Protein sequence: CASSGTGFTGELFF.

V is TRBV5-4 and J is TRBJ2-7; 7 bases agree with TRBD1. This CDR3 is built from 15 residues. Germline trimming cut 3 bases from V and 6 bases from J; bases unmatched to any gene: 12. Germline V gene lookup returns CDR1 SGHNT and CDR2 YYREEE (reference sequence). The CDR3 is CASSSQQGSRVEQYF. CDR3 in DNA: TGTGCCAGCAGCTCCCAACAGGGGAGCCGGGTCGAGCAGTACTTC. The variable domain in full, completed from reference TRBV5-4 and TRBJ2-7, reads ETGVTQSPTHLIKTRGQQVTLRCSSQSGHNTVSWYQQALGQGPQFIFQYYREEENGRGNFPPRFSGLQFPNYSSELNVNALELDDSALYLCASSSQQGSRVEQYFGPGTRLTVT.

This chain connects TRBV15 to TRBJ1-4; weak D call: TRBD1 (6 bases). The germline CDR1 and CDR2 sequences are LNHNV and YYDKDF (reference sequence). V lost 5 bases, J lost 7 bases, and 17 bases lay in between. This CDR3 region has 15 residues. CDR3 nucleotides: TGTGCCACCAGCCGGAACCAGGGGAATCGTGAAAAACTGTTTTTT. This translates into CATSRNQGNREKLFF.

The table lists this clone with a count of one. The chain combines TRBV5-4 with TRBJ2-7; tentatively, D is TRBD1 (5 bases). This CDR3 region has 14 residues. The V gene's germline CDR1 is SGHNT and CDR2 YYREEE (reference sequence). Trimming left V 4 bases short and J 4 bases short, with 15 bases between. In DNA, the CDR3 is TGTGCCAGCAGCAGAGAGAGAACAGGATACGAGCAGTACTTC. This encodes CASSRERTGYEQYF.

This clone occurred once. The chain links TRBV11-2 to TRBJ2-5; D is unclear. Looked up from germline, CDR1 is SGHAT and CDR2 is FQNNGV. V lost 2 bases and J lost 4, with 17 bases in between. The CDR3 loop spans 16 amino acids. As DNA, the CDR3 is TGTGCCAGCAGCTTAACCGGCAGGCCCCTCGGAGAGACCCAGTACTTC. Its protein product is CASSLTGRPLGETQYF.

The V and J genes are TRBV11-2 and TRBJ2-7; D is perhaps TRBD2 (6 bases). The V end was cut by 4 bases, the J end by 4 bases, with 17 bases between. The CDR3 is 15 amino acids. Germline V gene sequence: CDR1 SGHAT, CDR2 FQNNGV. CDR3 in amino acids: CASSSRGRATYEQYF. The CDR3 nucleotides read TGTGCCAGCAGCTCGCGGGGCAGGGCTACTTACGAGCAGTACTTC.